This T cell receptor (beta chain) appears in the sequencing data of a study of shared clonotypes between healthy human individuals. About this clone itself: Its antigen remains unknown.

Several immunoSEQ plates received, in even portions, the genomic DNA of each subset. Data came from immunoSEQ multiplex PCR; TCRdb stores just in-frame clones and leaves some out. The sample holds 2 million to 2.5 million clones, just under 95% seen once. Naive CD8 cells were CD45RO-negative, positively selected for CCR7, excluding terminally differentiated effector memory CD45RA+ cells. Notes on the study in general: Despite large depth, rarefaction showed incomplete sorted-subset sequencing. Clonotypes not shared had lower generation probabilities than those common to all four donors.

The ends lost 4 bases at V and 7 bases at J; junction bases unmatched: 8. The CDR3 is 15 amino acids. CDR1 SGHTA and CDR2 FQGNSA come from the germline V gene. The chain links TRBV7-2 to TRBJ2-2, with 8 bases that match TRBD1. The clonotype was recovered from a man aged 18 to 29 in good health. What was sequenced was naive CD8+ T cells sorted from blood. The CDR3: CASSSTGDRYGELFF. DNA for the CDR3: TGTGCCAGCAGCTCGACAGGGGATAGGTACGGGGAGCTGTTTTTT.